The rows below give T cell receptor beta chains drawn from one sample of a study of blood T cell repertoires in COVID-19. Method: immunoSEQ multiplex PCR; TCRdb's copy keeps in-frame clones and lacks some. The sample has approximately 45,000 clones, roughly 88% seen once. The specimen sequenced was peripheral blood. The receptor set was obtained from a woman between 35 and 50 years old with acute or convalescent COVID-19. Both conserved end residues are part of each CDR3. The order of the fields is J gene, D gene, V gene, clone size, CDR3 DNA, CDR3 protein. A D gene is named only where the DNA matches it firmly. Part of the rows lack a size; the others show once, few, many or a class for expanded clones.

TRBJ1-1 NA TRBV5-1 NA TGCGCCAGCAGCTTGTTGGGGGAGGACACTGAAGCTTTCTTT CASSLLGEDTEAFF
TRBJ2-2 NA TRBV28 NA TGTGCCAGCAGTTTGCCCGGGGGTCTGAACACCGGGGAGCTGTTTTTT CASSLPGGLNTGELFF
TRBJ1-1 NA TRBV30 NA TGTGCCTGGAGTGAGATTCAGGGTGAAGCTTTCTTT CAWSEIQGEAFF
TRBJ2-7 NA TRBV2 NA TGTGCCAGCAGTGGTTTTGACAGCTACGAGCAGTACTTC CASSGFDSYEQYF
TRBJ2-1 TRBD1 TRBV7-9 NA TGTGCCAGCAGCTTACGACAGGGTCCGAGGGCCTACAATGAGCAGTTCTTC CASSLRQGPRAYNEQFF
TRBJ1-6 TRBD1 TRBV13 NA TGTGCCAGCAGCTTACAGGGGGCAGGTTCACCCCTCCACTTT CASSLQGAGSPLHF
TRBJ2-3 TRBD2 TRBV28 NA TGTGCCAGCAGTTTATGGGCAGGGCTAGCGGGGGGCACAGATACGCAGTATTTT CASSLWAGLAGGTDTQYF
TRBJ1-3 TRBD1 TRBV30 NA TGTGCCTGGAAGGGACAGGGTACTGGAAACACCATATATTTT CAWKGQGTGNTIYF
TRBJ2-7 TRBD2 TRBV2 NA TGTGCCAGCAGGGAATCTAGCGGGAGTCGGTTGGAGCAGTACTTC CASRESSGSRLEQYF
TRBJ2-3 NA TRBV19 NA TGTGCCAGTAGGGGGCGGTCGGCGGCAGGGGGCACAGATACGCAGTATTTT CASRGRSAAGGTDTQYF
TRBJ1-5 TRBD1 TRBV19 NA TGTGCCAGCGGACAGGGGCTTATTGGGTATAGCAATCAGCCCCAGCATTTT CASGQGLIGYSNQPQHF
TRBJ1-5 TRBD1 TRBV29-1 NA TGCAGCGTTGGGGACAGGGGCAATCAGCCCCAGCATTTT CSVGDRGNQPQHF
TRBJ2-7 NA TRBV7-9 NA TGTGCCAGCAGTCAGATAACGGGACTTTACGAGCAGTACTTC CASSQITGLYEQYF
TRBJ2-2 NA TRBV19 NA TGTGCCAGCACCCCCGCCCACGGGACCGGGGAGCTGTTTTTT CASTPAHGTGELFF
TRBJ1-5 NA TRBV7-2 NA TGTGCCAGCAGCTTAGAAGACTCTCAGCCCCAGCATTTT CASSLEDSQPQHF
TRBJ1-1 NA TRBV28 NA TGTGCCAGCAGTTTATGGGGGGCTCGGGACACTGAAGCTTTCTTT CASSLWGARDTEAFF
TRBJ2-1 TRBD1 TRBV19 once TGTGCCAGTAGTATCAGGGGACAGGGGGCGATTAGCTCCTACAATGAGCAGTTCTTC CASSIRGQGAISSYNEQFF
TRBJ1-3 TRBD1 TRBV11-2 once TGTGCCAGCAGCTCAACTCGACAGGGGGCAGTGGTTGAAAACACCATATATTTT CASSSTRQGAVVENTIYF
TRBJ1-4 TRBD1 TRBV28 NA TGTGCCAGCAGTTCACCGACAGGGTCAAATGAAAAACTGTTTTTT CASSSPTGSNEKLFF
TRBJ2-2 NA TRBV6-1 NA TGTGCCAGCAATTACGACGGGGGTACCGGGGAGCTGTTTTTT CASNYDGGTGELFF
TRBJ1-2 NA TRBV5-1 NA TGCGCCAGCAGCTTGGTAGTGGGGGCAAACTATGGCTACACCTTC CASSLVVGANYGYTF
TRBJ2-7 TRBD1 TRBV6-5 NA TGTGCCAGCAGTTTAGGGGACAGGGGCTTCTACGAGCAGTACTTC CASSLGDRGFYEQYF
TRBJ2-1 NA TRBV6-5 NA TGTGCCAGCATTCTTCCTACAGGGTCAAATGAGCAGTTCTTC CASILPTGSNEQFF
TRBJ2-5 TRBD2 TRBV2 once TGTGCCAGCTGGGGGCGGGAGGGCCTAGAGACCCAGTACTTC CASWGREGLETQYF
TRBJ1-4 NA TRBV2 NA TGTGCCAGCCAGAGGGATGAAAAACTGTTTTTT CASQRDEKLFF
TRBJ2-5 TRBD1 TRBV6-5 NA TGTGCCAGCACATCCCTCCAGGGGGTTGAAGAGACCCAGTACTTC CASTSLQGVEETQYF
TRBJ2-7 NA TRBV24-1 NA TGTGCCACCAGTGATCCGGGTGCGGGTGAAGAGCAGTACTTC CATSDPGAGEEQYF
TRBJ2-3 NA TRBV11-2 NA TGTGCCAGCAGCTCGAGCACAGATACGCAGTATTTT CASSSSTDTQYF
TRBJ1-2 NA TRBV13 NA TGTGCCAGCAGCCAACGCCTATCGACAGGCTATGGCTACACCTTC CASSQRLSTGYGYTF
TRBJ2-3 NA TRBV5-4 once TGTGCCAGCAGCCTTAGCACAGATACGCAGTATTTT CASSLSTDTQYF
TRBJ2-5 TRBD2 TRBV7-2 NA TGTGCCAGCAGCCCCGGGACTAACCCGTACCAAGAGACCCAGTACTTC CASSPGTNPYQETQYF
TRBJ2-6 NA TRBV2 NA TGTGCCAGCTATACAGGGTACGGGGCCAACGTCCTGACTTTC CASYTGYGANVLTF
TRBJ2-7 TRBD2 TRBV5-1 NA TGCGCCAGCAGCTTGTTCGAGGCGGGGGGTCTCGAGCAGTACTTC CASSLFEAGGLEQYF
TRBJ1-1 NA TRBV19 NA TGTGCCAGTACCGATCCGGGGTCTTGGTTTGGTGCTTTCTTT CASTDPGSWFGAFF
TRBJ1-4 NA TRBV19 NA TGTGCCAGTAGCCCGGGAGCTGCTAATGAAAAACTGTTTTTT CASSPGAANEKLFF
TRBJ1-1 NA TRBV11-2 NA TGTGCCAGCAGCTTAGATCGGGACACCGAAGCTTTCTTT CASSLDRDTEAFF
TRBJ2-1 NA TRBV14 NA TGTGCCAGCAGCCAAGAAGGGGGAGAATGGGCCTCCTACAATGAGCAGTTCTTC CASSQEGGEWASYNEQFF
TRBJ2-1 TRBD2 TRBV9 NA TGTGCCAGCAGCGGCGGACTAGCGGGAGATCGTGAGCAGTTCTTC CASSGGLAGDREQFF
TRBJ1-4 NA TRBV28 NA TGTGCCAGCAGTTTAGATAAAGGGGGTTTAGGGTTCCTCGGAAAACTGTTTTTT CASSLDKGGLGFLGKLFF